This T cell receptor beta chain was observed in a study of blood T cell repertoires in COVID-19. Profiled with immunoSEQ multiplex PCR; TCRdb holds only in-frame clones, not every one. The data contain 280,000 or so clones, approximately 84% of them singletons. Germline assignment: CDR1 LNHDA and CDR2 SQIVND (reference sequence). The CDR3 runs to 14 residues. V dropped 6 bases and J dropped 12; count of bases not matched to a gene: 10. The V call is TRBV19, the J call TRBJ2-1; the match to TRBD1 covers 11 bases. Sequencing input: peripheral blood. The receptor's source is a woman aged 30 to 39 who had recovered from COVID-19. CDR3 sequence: CASSGTGGQARQFF. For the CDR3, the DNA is TGTGCCAGTAGCGGGACAGGGGGGCAGGCGAGGCAGTTCTTC.